Each of the 14 T cell receptor beta chains below was sequenced from the same sample in a study of cytomegalovirus exposure and HLA in healthy donors (TCRdb year 2017). Library method: the immunoSEQ multiplex PCR assay. A mixture of 60 forward primers for TCR Vbeta segments and 13 reverse primers for TCR Jbeta segments was used in the multiplex PCR. Not all clones reach the TCRdb copy of this immuneACCESS table, which keeps in-frame sequences only. Checked studies attribute under half of the gap to unresolved V genes and leave the rest unexplained. The sample table records some 180,000 clones; around 85% of these occur just once. Clones ranked in the top ten supply over 2% of the sample. The material sequenced was PBMCs. The source is a woman aged 50 to 60 in good health and CMV-seronegative.

V gene TRBV5-1 combines with J gene TRBJ2-1, with 8 bases identical to TRBD1. The CDR3 has 15 amino acids. The V and J ends lost 2 bases and 3 bases, in that order; junction bases with no gene match: 4. Germline V gives CDR1 SGHRS, CDR2 YFSETQ. The chain's CDR3 is CASSFGQGLYNEQFF. In nucleotides, the CDR3 is TGCGCCAGCAGCTTTGGACAGGGACTCTACAATGAGCAGTTCTTC. Full variable domain (rest looked up from reference TRBV5-1 and TRBJ2-1): KAGVTQTPRYLIKTRGQQVTLSCSPISGHRSVSWYQQTPGQGLQFLFEYFSETQRNKGNFPGRFSGRQFSNSRSEMNVSTLELGDSALYLCASSFGQGLYNEQFFGPGTRLTVL.

The V gene is TRBV5-1, the J gene TRBJ1-1; D unclear. CDR3 length equals 14 residues. Germline values: CDR1 SGHRS, CDR2 YFSETQ. V lost 0 bases, J lost 0 bases, and 6 bases lay in between. Here the CDR3 reads CASSLALMNTEAFF. CDR3 sequence (DNA): TGCGCCAGCAGCTTGGCACTGATGAACACTGAAGCTTTCTTT.

This sequence joins TRBV7-3 and TRBJ2-5, with TRBD1 matching 10 bases. CDR1 SGHTA and CDR2 FQGTGA come from the germline V gene. CDR3 length: 14 residues. Losses at the gene ends were 4 bases for V and 2 bases for J; bases not matched to a gene: 1. CDR3: CASSSGQGQETQYF. The CDR3 DNA is TGTGCCAGCAGCTCGGGACAGGGGCAAGAGACCCAGTACTTC. The full variable domain, its missing parts supplied by reference TRBV7-3 and TRBJ2-5, is GAGVSQTPSNKVTEKGKYVELRCDPISGHTALYWYRQSLGQGPEFLIYFQGTGAADDSGLPNDRFFAVRPEGSVSTLKIQRTERGDSAVYLCASSSGQGQETQYFGPGTRLLVL.

This chain uses TRBV11-2 with TRBJ1-5, with 7 bases that match TRBD1. V shed 2 bases, J shed 2 bases, and the junction held 3 bases outside the gene matches. Germline loops: CDR1 SGHAT, CDR2 FQNNGV. The CDR3 is 15 residues long. DNA of the CDR3: TGTGCCAGCAGCTTAACAGGGGTGGGCAATCAGCCCCAGCATTTT. Its translation is CASSLTGVGNQPQHF.

The chain couples TRBV6-1 to TRBJ1-1, with D perhaps TRBD1 (5 bases). The germline V gene has CDR1 MNHNS and CDR2 SASEGT. The CDR3 covers 12 residues. The V end was cut by 5 bases, the J end by 7 bases, with 11 bases between. The CDR3 loop reads CASSFWGVEAFF. DNA for the CDR3: TGTGCCAGCAGTTTCTGGGGGGTTGAAGCTTTCTTT.

The genes are TRBV5-1 and TRBJ1-1; D is undetermined. The CDR3 is 16 amino acids. Per germline, CDR1 SGHRS and CDR2 YFSETQ. V lost 3 bases, J lost 1 base, and 16 bases lay in between. The CDR3, as DNA: TGCGCCAGCAGCTCTCGAGAGGGAATGTGGAACACTGAAGCTTTCTTT. Its translation is CASSSREGMWNTEAFF.

This clone was seen just once. The chain recombines TRBV5-1 with TRBJ2-7; a weak D match, TRBD1 (5 bases). CDR3 length: 16 residues. Germline V gene data show CDR1 as SGHRS and CDR2 as YFSETQ. Trimming removed 3 bases at V and 4 bases at J, with 20 bases between. CDR3 loop: CASSSDASGPYYEQYF. DNA for the CDR3: TGCGCCAGCAGCTCGGACGCTTCAGGGCCTTATTACGAGCAGTACTTC.

In this sample, this clone turned up once. The rearrangement uses TRBV9 and TRBJ2-5; 10 bases align to TRBD2. Trimming removed 0 bases from V and 6 bases from J; junction bases left unmatched: 2. This CDR3 spans 14 amino acids. Germline values: CDR1 SGDLS, CDR2 YYNGEE. This CDR3 reads CASSVELAGKTQYF. CDR3 nucleotide sequence: TGTGCCAGCAGCGTAGAACTAGCGGGGAAGACCCAGTACTTC.

This chain uses TRBV19 with TRBJ2-1, with TRBD2 matching over 8 bases. This CDR3 region has 15 residues. CDR1 and CDR2 (germline): LNHDA, SQIVND (reference sequence). V lost 6 bases to trimming and J lost 3 bases; unmatched junction nucleotides: 7. CDR3 sequence reads: CASRSSGSRYNEQFF. CDR3 bases: TGTGCCAGTAGGTCTAGCGGGTCACGCTACAATGAGCAGTTCTTC.

V is TRBV7-9 and J is TRBJ2-3; 8 bases map to TRBD1. The germline V gene has CDR1 SEHNR and CDR2 FQNEAQ (reference sequence). CDR3 size: 15 residues. The ends lost 5 bases at V and 5 bases at J; junction bases unmatched: 9. The CDR3 sequence: CASSGGTGRRDTQYF. CDR3 coding DNA: TGTGCCAGCAGCGGCGGGACAGGCCGACGAGATACGCAGTATTTT.

The chain couples TRBV10-3 to TRBJ2-2; D possibly corresponds to TRBD2 (6 bases). Germline V gene data show CDR1 as ENHRY and CDR2 as SYGVKD. There are 14 residues in the CDR3. Trimming cost V 4 bases and J 4 bases, with 10 bases left between them. The chain's CDR3 is CAISGGVSTGELFF. The CDR3 coding sequence is TGTGCCATCAGTGGGGGGGTAAGCACCGGGGAGCTGTTTTTT.

The gene calls are TRBV18 and TRBJ1-1; 8 nucleotides align to TRBD1. This CDR3 contains 14 residues. In germline, CDR1 is KGHSH, CDR2 LQKENI. The trim removed 5 bases at V and 1 base at J, leaving 3 bases unmatched. The CDR3 is CASSFGQGNTEAFF. The CDR3 region has the DNA TGTGCCAGCTCATTCGGACAGGGGAACACTGAAGCTTTCTTT.

V gene TRBV7-2 combines with J gene TRBJ2-5; 9 bases are shared with TRBD1. Germline assignment: CDR1 SGHTA and CDR2 FQGNSA. The CDR3 totals 16 residues. The V and J ends lost 5 bases and 5 bases, in that order; junction bases with no gene match: 12. The CDR3 reads CASSLGQGRLGETQYF. As DNA, the CDR3 is TGTGCCAGCAGCCTAGGACAGGGGCGCCTCGGGGAGACCCAGTACTTC.

J is TRBJ2-5 and V is TRBV2; 10 bases map to TRBD2. The CDR3 covers 14 residues. Losses at the gene ends were 8 bases for V and 3 bases for J; bases not matched to a gene: 6. Per germline, CDR1 SNHLY and CDR2 FYNNEI. The CDR3 region is CASYRTSGKETQYF. The CDR3 DNA follows: TGTGCCAGCTATCGGACTAGCGGAAAAGAGACCCAGTACTTC.